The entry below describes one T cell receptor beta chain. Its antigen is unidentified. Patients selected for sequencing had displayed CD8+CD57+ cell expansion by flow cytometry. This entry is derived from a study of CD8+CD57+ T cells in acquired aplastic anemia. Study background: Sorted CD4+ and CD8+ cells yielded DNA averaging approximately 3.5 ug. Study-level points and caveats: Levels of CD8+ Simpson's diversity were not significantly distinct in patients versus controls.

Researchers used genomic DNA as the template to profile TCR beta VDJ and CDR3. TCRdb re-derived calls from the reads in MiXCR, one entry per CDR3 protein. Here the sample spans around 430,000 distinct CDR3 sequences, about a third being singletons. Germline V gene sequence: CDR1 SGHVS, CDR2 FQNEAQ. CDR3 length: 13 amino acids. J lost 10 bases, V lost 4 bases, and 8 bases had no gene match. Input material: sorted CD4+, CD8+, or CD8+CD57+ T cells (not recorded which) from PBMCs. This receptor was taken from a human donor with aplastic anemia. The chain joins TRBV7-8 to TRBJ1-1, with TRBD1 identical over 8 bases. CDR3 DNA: TGTGCCAGCAGCTCGGACAGGGAAGAGGGAGCTTTCTTT. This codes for CASSSDREEGAFF.